The 19 T cell receptor beta chains in this list originate from one sample, sequenced in a study of TIL therapy for anti-PD-1-resistant metastatic lung cancer. The immunoSEQ assay was v3. The data were produced by immunoSEQ multiplex PCR, yet TCRdb's version contains in-frame clones alone and is incomplete. The sample lists about 14,000 clones; roughly 83% were seen once. The time point: pre-treatment sample, taken before nivolumab and TIL therapy. Source: blood, taken at baseline. The receptors come from a person aged 25 to 80 with non-small cell lung cancer.

The V call is TRBV30, the J call TRBJ2-5; D not resolved. The J call is doubtful: the DNA matches TRBJ2-7 better. From germline, CDR1 is GTSNPN and CDR2 SVGIG (reference sequence). The CDR3 runs 12 residues. The chain's CDR3 is CAWSSTSYEQYF. CDR3 DNA sequence: TGTGCCTGGAGTTCTACCTCCTACGAGCAGTACTTC.

The sample holds a few counts of this clone. This chain joins TRBV5-4 and TRBJ2-4; maybe TRBD2 (5 bases). V lost 6 bases to trimming and J lost 3 bases, with 10 bases between them. Germline lookup yields CDR1 SGHNT and CDR2 YYREEE (reference sequence). The CDR3 has 13 residues. Written as DNA, the CDR3 is TGTGCCAGCACCTCAGCGGACAAAAACATTCAGTACTTC. Translated, it gives CASTSADKNIQYF.

This sequence joins TRBV10-3 and TRBJ1-5; 7 nucleotides agree with TRBD1. With 3 bases clipped from V and 2 bases from J, the junction kept 4 bases outside the gene matches. The CDR3 has 15 amino acids. CDR1 is ENHRY, CDR2 SYGVKD, per germline. For the CDR3, the DNA is TGTGCCATCAGTGACTTCGGACAGGGCAATCAGCCCCAGCATTTT. Amino acid sequence: CAISDFGQGNQPQHF.

This clone was observed a single time. The rearrangement uses TRBV5-1 and TRBJ2-5; TRBD2 aligns across 7 bases. The trim removed 2 bases at V and 5 bases at J, leaving 6 bases unmatched. The V gene's germline CDR1 is SGHRS and CDR2 YFSETQ. This CDR3 region has 14 residues. The CDR3 sequence: CASSLAGRAETQYF. Written as DNA, the CDR3 is TGCGCCAGCAGCTTAGCGGGAAGGGCGGAGACCCAGTACTTC.

J is TRBJ2-1 and V is TRBV6-5, with no clear D. Deletions cut 6 bases from V and 1 base from J, with 10 bases between. CDR1 and CDR2 from the germline V gene are MNHEY and SVGAGI. The length of the CDR3 is 14 residues. The CDR3, as DNA: TGTGCCAGCAGCCCACGGCGGTCCTACAATGAGCAGTTCTTC. Its protein is CASSPRRSYNEQFF.

The chain recombines TRBV7-6 with TRBJ2-7, with 9 positions matching TRBD2. Trimming at V came to 5 bases and at J to 7 bases, leaving 12 bases not matched to a gene. This CDR3 is built from 15 residues. Germline CDR1 and CDR2: SGHVS and FNYEAQ. CDR3 nucleotide sequence: TGTGCCAGCAGCCCCGCCCTAGCGGGGATGGGGGAGCAGTACTTC. Protein sequence: CASSPALAGMGEQYF.

The rearrangement links TRBV6-6 to TRBJ2-3; a possible D gene is TRBD2 (7 bases). V gave up 2 bases and J gave up 5 bases, with 14 bases separating them. The CDR3 totals 15 residues. Germline loops: CDR1 MNHNY, CDR2 SVGAGI (reference sequence). CDR3 sequence: CASSYLGGGLDTQYF. CDR3 nucleotides: TGTGCCAGCAGTTACCTGGGGGGGGGCCTAGATACGCAGTATTTT.

The rearrangement joins TRBV6-4 to TRBJ1-1, with D unresolved. The germline V gene encodes CDR1 MRHNA and CDR2 SNTAGT. The CDR3 totals 13 residues. Trimming took off 6 bases at V and 4 bases at J, with 12 bases between the two ends. Written as DNA, the CDR3 is TGTGCCAGCAGGGAAGACGAGAGCACTGAAGCTTTCTTT. This translates into CASREDESTEAFF.

This clone was seen a few times. The chain carries TRBV11-2 and TRBJ2-1, with TRBD2 matching over 8 bases. Germline CDR1 and CDR2: SGHAT and FQNNGV. This CDR3 region has 17 residues. Trimming at V came to 5 bases and at J to 3 bases, leaving 12 bases not matched to a gene. The CDR3 bases are TGTGCCAGCAGCCATCTTACCAGCGGGGGATACTACAATGAGCAGTTCTTC. The encoded protein is CASSHLTSGGYYNEQFF.

V and J are TRBV28 and TRBJ2-1; D unresolved. The CDR3 runs to 16 residues. The V gene lost 4 bases and the J gene lost 2 bases, with 15 bases spanning the gap. Germline CDR1 and CDR2: MDHEN and SYDVKM. CDR3 sequence: CASSSLALTTYNEQFF. In nucleotides, the CDR3 is TGTGCCAGCAGTTCCCTTGCCCTTACTACCTACAATGAGCAGTTCTTC.

This rearrangement joins TRBV6-1 to TRBJ2-7; weak D call: TRBD1 (6 bases). Deletions cut 0 bases from V and 3 bases from J, with 12 bases between. This CDR3 is built from 15 residues. Germline V gene data show CDR1 as MNHNS and CDR2 as SASEGT. The DNA of the CDR3 is TGTGCCAGCAGTGAAGCTCGGCAGGGGCTCTACGAGCAGTACTTC. It codes for CASSEARQGLYEQYF.

The chain is built from TRBV9 and TRBJ2-5, with D perhaps given as TRBD1 or TRBD2 (6 bases each). There are 13 residues in the CDR3. CDR1 and CDR2 (germline): SGDLS, YYNGEE. V shed 3 bases and J shed 1 base, with 7 bases lying between them. The CDR3 DNA sequence: TGTGCCAGCAGCGAGGGGGGCCAAGAGACCCAGTACTTC. Protein sequence: CASSEGGQETQYF.

In this sample, this clone turned up a few times. This chain uses TRBV4-1 with TRBJ2-2; D is ambiguous. The CDR3 is 14 amino acids. V was clipped by 7 bases and J by 0 bases, with 9 bases between them. CDR1 and CDR2 from the germline V gene are MGHRA and YSYEKL. In DNA form, the CDR3 reads TGCGCCAGCAAGGATACACCGAACACCGGGGAGCTGTTTTTT. It specifies CASKDTPNTGELFF.

The chain combines TRBV7-8 with TRBJ1-4, with 9 nucleotides matching TRBD1. In germline, CDR1 is SGHVS, CDR2 FQNEAQ. CDR3 length equals 17 residues. J was trimmed by 8 bases and V by 3 bases; bases with no gene match: 13. CDR3 in amino acids: CASSLPGQGGLKEKLFF. In nucleotides, the CDR3 is TGTGCCAGCAGCTTGCCGGGACAGGGAGGTTTGAAGGAAAAACTGTTTTTT.

The chain combines TRBV5-1 with TRBJ1-2, with 8 bases matching TRBD1. The length of the CDR3 is 13 residues. In germline, CDR1 is SGHRS, CDR2 YFSETQ. Losses at the gene ends were 4 bases for V and 6 bases for J; bases not matched to a gene: 5. CDR3 residues: CASSTGGRNGYTF. CDR3 sequence (DNA): TGCGCCAGCAGCACAGGGGGTCGTAATGGCTACACCTTC.

This chain uses TRBV7-7 with TRBJ2-3; D may be TRBD2 (7 bases). The V and J ends lost 5 bases and 5 bases respectively, with 14 bases between them. From germline, CDR1 is SSHAT and CDR2 FNYEAQ (reference sequence). CDR3 length: 14 residues. This CDR3 is CASSRGGGQDTQYF. CDR3 nucleotide sequence: TGTGCCAGCAGCCGAGGGGGGGGTCAAGATACGCAGTATTTT.

This clone appeared once. The chain carries TRBV7-2 and TRBJ2-3, with D possibly being TRBD2 (5 bases). V shed 1 base and J shed 4 bases, with 12 bases lying between them. Per germline, CDR1 SGHTA and CDR2 FQGNSA. This CDR3 has 15 residues. CDR3 region: CASSLGLLGADTQYF. The DNA for the CDR3 is TGTGCCAGCAGCTTAGGACTATTGGGAGCAGATACGCAGTATTTT.

The chain uses TRBV5-1 and TRBJ1-1, with D possibly TRBD1 on 5 matching bases. The CDR3 length is 17 residues. V was trimmed by 0 bases and J by 3 bases, leaving 18 bases between them. Germline CDR1 reads SGHRS; CDR2 reads YFSETQ. CDR3 residues: CASSLVSPGRGDTEAFF. The CDR3 DNA reads TGCGCCAGCAGCTTGGTATCCCCAGGGCGAGGGGACACTGAAGCTTTCTTT.

This chain uses TRBV23-1 with TRBJ2-7, with 7 bases matching TRBD1. TRBV23-1 is annotated as an ORF whose role is uncertain. This CDR3 spans 11 amino acids. After removal of 6 bases from V and 9 bases from J, the junction contained 5 bases not matched to a gene. The CDR3 loop is CASSPGGRQYV. CDR3 in DNA: TGCGCCAGCAGCCCAGGGGGACGGCAGTACGTC.